These 4 T cell receptor beta chains were sequenced from one sample in a study of T cell responses to AZD1222 COVID-19 vaccine. Assay used: immunoSEQ multiplex PCR; TCRdb lists only in-frame clones, some missing. The sample yields some 110,000 clones, about 80% seen once. The sequencing here drew on peripheral blood, taken on day 0 of AZD1222 vaccination. The receptors were sampled from an adult in good health.

This clone was picked up a small number of times. The J gene is TRBJ1-1, the V gene TRBV6-1, with a weak D call TRBD1 (5 bases). Trimming left V 1 base short and J 6 bases short, with 18 bases between. Germline V gives CDR1 MNHNS, CDR2 SASEGT. The CDR3 loop spans 16 amino acids. The DNA for the CDR3 is TGTGCCAGCAGTGAAGATCGGCGGGCAGGGTACCCTGAAGCTTTCTTT. It codes for CASSEDRRAGYPEAFF.

V usage is TRBV6-5 and J usage is TRBJ1-4; D call uncertain. V gave up 6 bases and J gave up 0 bases, with 11 bases separating them. Germline CDR1 MNHEY, CDR2 SVGAGI. The CDR3 sequence is 15 residues long. The CDR3 here is CASSIAGATNEKLFF. In DNA form, the CDR3 reads TGTGCCAGCAGCATCGCGGGTGCAACTAATGAAAAACTGTTTTTT.

The V and J genes are TRBV29-1 and TRBJ2-7; 8 nucleotides match TRBD1. CDR3 length equals 17 residues. J lost 4 bases, V lost 7 bases, and 21 bases had no gene match. Germline assignment: CDR1 SQVTM and CDR2 ANQGSEA. The CDR3 DNA sequence: TGCAGCGCTCGGCTTGTCCTTCCGGGACAGGCGCCATACGAGCAGTACTTC. Translating gives CSARLVLPGQAPYEQYF.

The rearrangement links TRBV28 to TRBJ2-3; TRBD2 matches at 7 bases. CDR3 size: 19 residues. The germline gives CDR1 MDHEN, CDR2 SYDVKM. Trimming cost V 3 bases and J 0 bases; bases outside gene matches: 15. The CDR3 DNA reads as TGTGCCAGCAGTTTTATCCCCCCCGGGGGAGGGGATAGCACAGATACGCAGTATTTT. It is translated as CASSFIPPGGGDSTDTQYF.